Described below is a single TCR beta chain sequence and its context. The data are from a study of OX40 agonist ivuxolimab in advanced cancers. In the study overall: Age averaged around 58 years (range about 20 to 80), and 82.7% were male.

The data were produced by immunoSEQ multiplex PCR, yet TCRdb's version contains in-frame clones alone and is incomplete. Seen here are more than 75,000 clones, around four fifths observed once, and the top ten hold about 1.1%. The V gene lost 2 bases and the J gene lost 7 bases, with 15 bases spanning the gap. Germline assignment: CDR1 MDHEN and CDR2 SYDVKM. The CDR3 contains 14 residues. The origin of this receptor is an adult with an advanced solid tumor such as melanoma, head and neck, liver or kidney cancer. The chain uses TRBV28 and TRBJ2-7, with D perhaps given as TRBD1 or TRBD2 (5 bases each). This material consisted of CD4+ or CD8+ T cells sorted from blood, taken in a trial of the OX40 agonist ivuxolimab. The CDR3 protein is CASSLIGGTREQYV. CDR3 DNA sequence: TGTGCCAGCAGTTTAATTGGGGGTACTAGGGAGCAGTACGTC.